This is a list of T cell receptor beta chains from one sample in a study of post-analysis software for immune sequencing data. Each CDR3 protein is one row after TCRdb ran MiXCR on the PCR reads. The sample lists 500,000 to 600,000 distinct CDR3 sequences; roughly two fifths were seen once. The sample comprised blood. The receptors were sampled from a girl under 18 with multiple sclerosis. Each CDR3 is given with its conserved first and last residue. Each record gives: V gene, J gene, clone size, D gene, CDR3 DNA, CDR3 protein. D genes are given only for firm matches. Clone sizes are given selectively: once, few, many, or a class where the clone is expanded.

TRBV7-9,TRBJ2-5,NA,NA,TGTGCCAGCACCCCCTCGGGGTTTAGGGAGACCCAGTACTTC,CASTPSGFRETQYF
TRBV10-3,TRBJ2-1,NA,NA,TGTGCCATCAGTGATTTAGGAGGGGGCTACAATGAGCAGTTCTTC,CAISDLGGGYNEQFF
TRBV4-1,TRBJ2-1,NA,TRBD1,TGCGCCAGCAGCCAAGGCCGCAGGGGGCTCTACAATGAGCAGTTCTTC,CASSQGRRGLYNEQFF
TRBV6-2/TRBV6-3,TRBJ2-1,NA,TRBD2,TGTGCCAGCAGTCCCGGGGGACTAGCTTCGCAGTTCTTC,CASSPGGLASQFF
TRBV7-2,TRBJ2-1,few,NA,TGTGCCAGCAGTTTCGGGGGCCTTTACAATGAGCAGTTCTTC,CASSFGGLYNEQFF
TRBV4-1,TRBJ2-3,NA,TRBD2,TGCGCCAGCAGCCAAGGTCACCGGCGGGGGTACACAGATACGCAGTATTTT,CASSQGHRRGYTDTQYF
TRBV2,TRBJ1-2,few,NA,TGTGCCAGCAGTGGACGCAGGGATGGGGGCTACACCTTC,CASSGRRDGGYTF
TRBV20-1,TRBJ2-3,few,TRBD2,TGCAGTGCGAAAGCGGGGGGGCTTTCAGATACGCAGTATTTT,CSAKAGGLSDTQYF
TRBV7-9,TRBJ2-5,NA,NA,TGTGCCAGCAGCCGACCTGCGGGAAGCGAGACCCAGTACTTC,CASSRPAGSETQYF
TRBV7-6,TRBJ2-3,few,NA,TGTGCCAGCAGCCCCCTGGCGGGGAAGGGCACAGATACGCAGTATTTT,CASSPLAGKGTDTQYF
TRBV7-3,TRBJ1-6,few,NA,TGTGCCAGCAGCTCAGACAGAGGATCACCCCTCCACTTT,CASSSDRGSPLHF
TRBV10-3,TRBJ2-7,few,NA,TGTGCTTCGGGTGGGACTCCCAACTACGAGCAGTACTTC,CASGGTPNYEQYF
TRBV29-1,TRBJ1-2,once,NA,TGCAGCGTCGGTCCTTGGAGTCACTACACCTTC,CSVGPWSHYTF
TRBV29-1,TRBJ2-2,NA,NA,TGCAGCATACCCGGGACTGAGACCGGGGAGCTGTTTTTT,CSIPGTETGELFF
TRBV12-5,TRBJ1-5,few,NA,TGTGCTAGTGGTTTGGTTAGAGGAGTAGGGACGGATCAGCCCCAGCATTTT,CASGLVRGVGTDQPQHF
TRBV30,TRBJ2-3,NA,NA,TGTGCCTGGAGTGTACAGGGCACAGATACGCAGTATTTT,CAWSVQGTDTQYF
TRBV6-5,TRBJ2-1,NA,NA,TGTGCCTCCTTATTTCCGGGTAGCAATGAGCAGTTCTTC,CASLFPGSNEQFF
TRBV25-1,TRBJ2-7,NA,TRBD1,TGTGCCCGAAGAGGGACAGAGGTCCACGAGCAGTACTTC,CARRGTEVHEQYF
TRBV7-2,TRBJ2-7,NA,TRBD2,TGTGTCAGCAGCTCTTTGAGGAGCGGGGTCCACGAGCAGTACTTC,CVSSSLRSGVHEQYF
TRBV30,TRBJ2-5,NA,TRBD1,TGTGCCTGGAACAGGGGGTGGAAAGAGCAGTACTTC,CAWNRGWKEQYF
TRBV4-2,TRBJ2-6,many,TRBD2,TGTGCCAGCAGCCAAGATGGACTAGCGGGCTCTGGGGCCAACGTCCTGACTTTC,CASSQDGLAGSGANVLTF
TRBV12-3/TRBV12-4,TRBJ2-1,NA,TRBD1,TGTGCCTGCAGTTTCTTAGGACAGGGTCACAATGAGCAGTTCTTC,CACSFLGQGHNEQFF
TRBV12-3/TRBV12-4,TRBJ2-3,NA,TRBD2,TGTGCCAGCAGTTTCCTAGCGGGGGGCCACACAGATACGCAGTATTTT,CASSFLAGGHTDTQYF
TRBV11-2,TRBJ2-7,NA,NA,TGTGCCAGCAACTATAGGGGGGCAGGGCTCCGGACCTACGAGCAGTACTTC,CASNYRGAGLRTYEQYF
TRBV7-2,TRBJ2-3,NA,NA,TGCCTTGGGACCCTAGAGGATGAGGATACGCAGTATTTT,CLGTLEDEDTQYF
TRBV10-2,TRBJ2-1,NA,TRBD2,TGCGCCAGCAGTGAGCGGGGGGGTGCCTACAATGAGCAGTTCTTC,CASSERGGAYNEQFF
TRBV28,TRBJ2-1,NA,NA,TGTGCCAGCAGTTTATTCCGCGGTTACAATGAGCAGTTCTTC,CASSLFRGYNEQFF
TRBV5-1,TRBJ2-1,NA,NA,TGCGCCAGCAGCTCCCGAGAATACAATGAGCAGTTCTTC,CASSSREYNEQFF
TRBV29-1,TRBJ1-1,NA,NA,TGCAGCTCAGCCCTACGGCTTCGGGACACTGAAGCTTTCTTT,CSSALRLRDTEAFF
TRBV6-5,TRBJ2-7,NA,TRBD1,TGTGCCAGCAGTCTCCGACAGGGAGAGTACGAGCAGTACTTC,CASSLRQGEYEQYF
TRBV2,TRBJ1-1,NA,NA,TGTGCCAGCAGAGAGAACCAGGGTACTGAAGCTTTCTTT,CASRENQGTEAFF
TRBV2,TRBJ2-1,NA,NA,TGTGCCAGCAGGGAAGGGGGTCTGGGATCCTACAATGAGCAGTTCTTC,CASREGGLGSYNEQFF
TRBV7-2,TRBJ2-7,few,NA,TGTGCCAGCAGCTTAGAAGGCAAGAGCTCCTACGAGCAGTACTTC,CASSLEGKSSYEQYF
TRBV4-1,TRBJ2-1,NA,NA,TGCGCCAGCAGCCTCAGCTGGGCCTCCGGTAATGAGCAGTTCTTC,CASSLSWASGNEQFF
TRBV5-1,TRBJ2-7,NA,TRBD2,TGCGCCAGCAGCCGGGGACTAGCGGGAGGGCCCTCCTACGAGCAGTACTTC,CASSRGLAGGPSYEQYF
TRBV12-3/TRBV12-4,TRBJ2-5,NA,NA,TGTGCCAGCAGGAGAGGACTCATGGGGGTGGAGACCCAGTACTTC,CASRRGLMGVETQYF
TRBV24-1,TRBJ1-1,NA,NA,TGTGCCACCAGTGACCCGGGGGGGACTGAAGCTTTCTTT,CATSDPGGTEAFF
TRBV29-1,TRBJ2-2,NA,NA,TGCAGCGTTAAAAAGATCGGGGAGCTGTTTTTT,CSVKKIGELFF
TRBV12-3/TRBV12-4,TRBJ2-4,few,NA,TGTGCCAGCAGTACGCCGGGTCTAGCCAAAAACATTCAGTACTTC,CASSTPGLAKNIQYF
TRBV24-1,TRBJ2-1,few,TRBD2,TGTGCCACCAGTGACCCTGGGACTAGAAACTCCTACAATGAGCAGTTCTTC,CATSDPGTRNSYNEQFF
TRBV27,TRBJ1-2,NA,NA,TGTGCCAGCAAGCGCGACATTCCGGGGTATGGCTACACCTTC,CASKRDIPGYGYTF
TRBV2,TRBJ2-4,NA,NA,TGTGCCAGCACCCGCTCGGGACTCTTGACAGGTGAAGCCAAAAACATTCAGTACTTC,CASTRSGLLTGEAKNIQYF
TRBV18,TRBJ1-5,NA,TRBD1,TGTGCCAGCTCACGCGGGGACAGACTAAGCAATCAGCCCCAGCATTTT,CASSRGDRLSNQPQHF
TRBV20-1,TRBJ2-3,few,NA,TGCAGCGCTTCTCGGGGATCGAGCACAGATACGCAGTATTTT,CSASRGSSTDTQYF
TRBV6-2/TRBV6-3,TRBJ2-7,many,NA,TGTGCCAGCACATCGGTAGGTAATCTCTACGAGCAGTACTTC,CASTSVGNLYEQYF
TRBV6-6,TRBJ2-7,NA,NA,TGTGCCAGCAGTTCCGGATGGGAGGCCACCTACGAGCAGTACTTC,CASSSGWEATYEQYF
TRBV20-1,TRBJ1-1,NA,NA,TGCAGTGCTAGGAGGACCCCTGAAGCTTTCTTT,CSARRTPEAFF
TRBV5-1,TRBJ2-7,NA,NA,TGTGCCAGCAGCCTGGAACGCGAGCAGTACTTC,CASSLEREQYF
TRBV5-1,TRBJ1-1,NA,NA,TGCGCCAGCAGCTTGGAGGCAGGCGGGAACACTGAAGCTTTCTTT,CASSLEAGGNTEAFF
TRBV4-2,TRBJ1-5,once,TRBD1,TGTGCCAGCAGCCAAGAGAGGGGGCAGGGCAATCAGCCCCAGCATTTT,CASSQERGQGNQPQHF
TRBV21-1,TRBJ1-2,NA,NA,TGTGCCAGCAGCAAAAGGGGACAGGGCAGCGACTATGGCTACACCTTC,CASSKRGQGSDYGYTF
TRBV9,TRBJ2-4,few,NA,TGTGCCAGCAGCGTAGGTGGGAATTGGGGGGAATTTGCCAAAAACATTCAGTACTTC,CASSVGGNWGEFAKNIQYF
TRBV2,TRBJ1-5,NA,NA,TGTGCCAGCGGAGATAGGGGGGATGGGGATCAGCCCCAGCATTTT,CASGDRGDGDQPQHF
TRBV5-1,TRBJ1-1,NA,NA,TGCGCCAGCAGCCTTAAAGGCGTGGGCTTTGGGAACACTGAAGCTTTCTTT,CASSLKGVGFGNTEAFF
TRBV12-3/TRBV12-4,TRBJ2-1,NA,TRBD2,TGTGCCAGCAGGGACCTTTCTAGCGGGAGGAGGAATGAGCAGTTCTTC,CASRDLSSGRRNEQFF
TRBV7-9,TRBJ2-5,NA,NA,TGTGCCAGCAGCCCAGGGACGGTCAACCAAGAGACCCAGTACTTC,CASSPGTVNQETQYF
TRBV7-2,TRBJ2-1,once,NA,TGTGCCAGCAGCTTAGAACGCCCCTCCTTTCGGGGTGAGCAGTTCTTC,CASSLERPSFRGEQFF
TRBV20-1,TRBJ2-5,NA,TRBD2,TGCAGTGCTAGAGATAAGTCGGGACTAGCTGAGACCCAGTACTTC,CSARDKSGLAETQYF
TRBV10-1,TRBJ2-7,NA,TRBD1,TGCGCCAGCTCCCAGGTGGGACAGGCATCCTACGAGCAGTACTTC,CASSQVGQASYEQYF